This T cell receptor (beta chain) appears in the sequencing data of a study of CD8 T cells in ankylosing spondylitis. The study's findings and limits: From matched ankylosing spondylitis synovial fluid, disease-linked clones were reportedly recovered at significantly enriched levels. Blood of patients with ankylosing spondylitis appeared to be characterized by a TCR beta motif of fewer than 10 highly homologous variants.

The table lists this clonotype with many counts. Its cognate antigen is unknown. Molecular-barcoded quantitative 5'-RACE produced these TCR beta libraries. TCRdb called the 5' RACE reads again in MiXCR, with one record for every CDR3 protein. The top ten clones hold about 42% of a sample with 200,000 to 250,000 distinct CDR3 sequences, roughly 18% of them seen once. From germline, CDR1 is SQVTM and CDR2 ANQGSEA. The junction had 0 bases not matched to a gene; V was cut back by 0 bases and J by 4 bases. The CDR3 consists of 14 residues. The sample was blood, either unsorted or a sorted T cell fraction (not recorded which). The sequence was obtained from a male donor with ankylosing spondylitis. The chain combines TRBV29-1 with TRBJ2-1; 10 nucleotides match TRBD2. The CDR3 loop is CSVEDSGRYNEQFF. The CDR3 region has the DNA TGCAGCGTTGAAGATAGCGGGAGGTACAATGAGCAGTTCTTC.